This record concerns one TCR beta chain sequence. No antigen is known for it. No base-level quality is on record; no much larger clone is a single base apart. Library preparation used RT-PCR. The reads were generated on an Illumina HiSeq 2500. The public reads were run again by TCRdb, first through fastp at Q25 and then through MiXCR, and only productive beta chains were kept. For every CDR3 protein sequence, its rows merge into one entry that carries the most common genes and DNA. The sample data list hundreds of thousands of distinct CDR3 sequences, and under 9% of these were observed just once. Together, the top ten hold 10% to 15% of the sample. The V end loses 0 bases and the J end loses 3 bases, and a stretch of 13 bases separates them. The CDR3 runs 15 residues from the cysteine to the phenylalanine. Of all the DNA, just the CDR3 is kept, 45 bases in frame from base 1. CDR1 and CDR2 were assigned from the germline V gene (reference sequence) as SGHNT and YYREEE.

This specimen belongs to a study of response to subunit inactivated influenza vaccine listed by TCRdb under 2018. Background on the whole study: The study used deep quantitative T cell receptor repertoire profiling to track responses to a trivalent subunit inactivated influenza vaccine.

Overall study results and their limits: The authors suggested that each seasonal influenza vaccination may recruit only a limited number of new T cells.

This receptor was obtained from a man aged 45-69 years who received an inactivated influenza vaccine. Donor details come from another sample of the same person, matched by shared clones. The input for sequencing was PBMCs from blood, taken less than 30 months after vaccination. Recombination linked TRBV5-4 to TRBJ2-7; a weak D assignment points to TRBD2 (5 bases agree). The nucleotide sequence reads as follows: TGTGCCAGCAGCTTGGCGGGGTTTCAAATCTACGAGCAGTACTTC. This yields the protein CASSLAGFQIYEQYF. The variable domain in full, with residues beyond the CDR3 obtained from the reference TRBV5-4 and TRBJ2-7 genes, is ETGVTQSPTHLIKTRGQQVTLRCSSQSGHNTVSWYQQALGQGPQFIFQYYREEENGRGNFPPRFSGLQFPNYSSELNVNALELDDSALYLCASSLAGFQIYEQYFGPGTRLTVT.